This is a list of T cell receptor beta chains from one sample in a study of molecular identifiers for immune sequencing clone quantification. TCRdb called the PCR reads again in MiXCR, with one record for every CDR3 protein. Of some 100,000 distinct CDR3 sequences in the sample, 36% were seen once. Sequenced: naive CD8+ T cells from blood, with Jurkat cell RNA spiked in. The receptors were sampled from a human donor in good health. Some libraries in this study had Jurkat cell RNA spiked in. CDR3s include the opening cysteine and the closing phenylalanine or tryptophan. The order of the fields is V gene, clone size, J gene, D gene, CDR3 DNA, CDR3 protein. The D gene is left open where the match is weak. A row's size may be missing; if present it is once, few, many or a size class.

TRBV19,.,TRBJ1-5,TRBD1,TGTGCCAGTAGTATCGGGGACAGGGGACGCAATCAGCCCCAGCAATTT,CASSIGDRGRNQPQQF
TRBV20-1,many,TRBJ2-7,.,TGCAGTGTAGAAACGGGCGGAGCCTACGAGCAGTACTTC,CSVETGGAYEQYF
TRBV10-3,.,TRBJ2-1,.,TGTGCCATCAGTGAGCGTCTAGTCCCCTACAATGAGCAGTTCTTC,CAISERLVPYNEQFF
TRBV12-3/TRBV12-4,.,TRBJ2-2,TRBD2,TGTGCCAGCAGTTCACCCGGGACTAGCGCCGGGGAGCTGGTTTTT,CASSSPGTSAGELVF
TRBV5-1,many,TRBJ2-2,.,TGCGCCAGCAGCTTGGACATCACCGGGGAGCTGTTTTTT,CASSLDITGELFF
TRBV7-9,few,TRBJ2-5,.,TGTGCCAGCAGCTTAGTTTCGGGGAGGCCCCAGTACTTC,CASSLVSGRPQYF
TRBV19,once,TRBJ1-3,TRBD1,TGTGCCAGTAGTATTGAGGGGGCGGCTGGAAACACCGTATATTTT,CASSIEGAAGNTVYF
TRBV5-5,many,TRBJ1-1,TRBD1,TGTGCCAGCAAGGACAGGGAATTTTCGAACACTGAAGCTTTCTTT,CASKDREFSNTEAFF
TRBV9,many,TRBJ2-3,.,TGTGCCAGCAGCGTAGACAGGAGCACAGATACGCAGTATTTT,CASSVDRSTDTQYF
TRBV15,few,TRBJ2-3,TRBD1,TGTGCCACCAGCGCCCGGGACAGGGCCCCAGATACGCAGTATTTT,CATSARDRAPDTQYF
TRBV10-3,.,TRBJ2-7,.,TGTGCCATCAGTGAGGAGGGAGCCTTATACGAGCAGTACTTC,CAISEEGALYEQYF
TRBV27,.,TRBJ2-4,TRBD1,TGTGCCAGCAGGCTGGGACAGGGCAGCAAAAACATTCAGTACTTC,CASRLGQGSKNIQYF
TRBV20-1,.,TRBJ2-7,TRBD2,TGCAGTGCTAGAGGCGAACTAGCGGGAGCCTACGAGCAGTACTTC,CSARGELAGAYEQYF
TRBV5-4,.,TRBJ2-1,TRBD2,TGTGCCAGCAGCTCGCTAGCGGGAAAGGGCAATGAGCAGTTCTTC,CASSSLAGKGNEQFF
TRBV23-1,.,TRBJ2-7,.,TGCGCCAGCAGTCAACCTTGGGAAAGCTCCTACGAGCAGTACTTC,CASSQPWESSYEQYF
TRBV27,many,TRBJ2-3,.,TGTGCCAGCAGTAACACAGATACGCAGTATTTT,CASSNTDTQYF
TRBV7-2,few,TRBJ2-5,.,TGTGCCAGCAGCTTAGCTGACCTAAGGGAAGAGACCCAGTACTTC,CASSLADLREETQYF
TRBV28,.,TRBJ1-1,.,TGTGCCAGCAGTTTCCAGGGGCCCCGGGGCACTGAAGCTTTCTTT,CASSFQGPRGTEAFF
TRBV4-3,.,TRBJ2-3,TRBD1,TGCGCCAGCAGCCAGACAGGGTTTATGGCAGATACGCAGTATTTT,CASSQTGFMADTQYF
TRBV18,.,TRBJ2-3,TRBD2,TGTGCCAGCTCAGTAGCGGGAGGGCCGAGGGATACGCAGTATTTT,CASSVAGGPRDTQYF
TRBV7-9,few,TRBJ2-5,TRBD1,TGTGCCAGCAGCTCTACAGGGGGAGCAGAGACCCAGTACTTC,CASSSTGGAETQYF
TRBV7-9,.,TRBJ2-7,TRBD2,TGTGCCAGCAGCTTAAGTGCGACTAGCCCCCCCTACGAGCAGTACTTC,CASSLSATSPPYEQYF
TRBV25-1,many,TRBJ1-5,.,TGTGCCAGCGGCTATGGACAGCTCAATCAGCCCCAGCATTTT,CASGYGQLNQPQHF
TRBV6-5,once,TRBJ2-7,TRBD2,TGTGCCAGCAGTAACGGACTAGCGGGAGAGGGTTACGAGCAGTACTTC,CASSNGLAGEGYEQYF
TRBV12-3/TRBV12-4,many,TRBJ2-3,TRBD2,TGTGCCAGCGGGAAGACTAGCCCTAATAACACAGATACGCAGTATTTT,CASGKTSPNNTDTQYF
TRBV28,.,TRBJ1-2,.,TGTGCCAGCAGTTTTTGGCAGTCCGGTGACATCCCCAACTATGGCTACACCTTC,CASSFWQSGDIPNYGYTF
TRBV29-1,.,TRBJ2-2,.,TGCAGCGTTAGCGAGGACACCGGGGAGCTGTTTTTT,CSVSEDTGELFF
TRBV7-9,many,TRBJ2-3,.,TGTGCCAGCAGCTTAGGCGGCAGCTACACAGATACGCAGTATTTT,CASSLGGSYTDTQYF
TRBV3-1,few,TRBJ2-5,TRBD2,TGTGCCAGCAGCCAGATAGCGGGAGGGCCAAGGCCCCAAGAGACCCAGTACTTC,CASSQIAGGPRPQETQYF
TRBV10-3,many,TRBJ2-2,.,TGTGCCATCCCTCTTGATACGAACACCGGGGAGCTGTTTTTT,CAIPLDTNTGELFF
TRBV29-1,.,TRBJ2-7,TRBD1,TGCAGCGTGTATGGGACAGGGCAGATCTACGAGCAGTACTTC,CSVYGTGQIYEQYF
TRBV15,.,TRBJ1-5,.,TGTGCCACCAGCAGCCAATTTACTCGGCCCCAGCATTTT,CATSSQFTRPQHF
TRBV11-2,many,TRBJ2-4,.,TGTGCCAGCAGCCATCTTTATACGGGCTCCCAAAACATTCAGTACTTC,CASSHLYTGSQNIQYF
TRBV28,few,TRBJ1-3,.,TGTGCCAGCAGCCCTGAGTCCCTTGGAAACACCATATATTTT,CASSPESLGNTIYF
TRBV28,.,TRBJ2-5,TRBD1,TGTGCCATCAGTACCGCCTTTGAGGGACAGAGGGAGACACAGTACTTC,CAISTAFEGQRETQYF
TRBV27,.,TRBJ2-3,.,TGTGCCAGCAGTTGGACTTTCAAAACAGATACGCAGTATTTT,CASSWTFKTDTQYF
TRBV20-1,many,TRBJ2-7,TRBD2,TGCAGTGCTCGCCCGGACTGGACTAGCGGGAGTTGGGGCGAGCAGTACTTC,CSARPDWTSGSWGEQYF
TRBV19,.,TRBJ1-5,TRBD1,TGTGCCGTGAAACCGGACAGGGGTTTGGATCAGCACCAGCATTTT,CAVKPDRGLDQHQHF
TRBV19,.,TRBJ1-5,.,TGTGCCACTCCCCCGACCCGGTTTTATAGCAATCAGCCCCAGCATTTT,CATPPTRFYSNQPQHF
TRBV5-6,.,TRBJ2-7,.,TGTGCCAGCCGCCCTGGGAGCTACGAGCAGTCCTTC,CASRPGSYEQSF
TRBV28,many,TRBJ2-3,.,TGTGCCAGCAGTTACCGCGCCGGGGCCGCAGATACGCAGTATTTT,CASSYRAGAADTQYF
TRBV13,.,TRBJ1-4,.,TGTGCCAGCAGTTCTGGGGGTGATGGATTGGGAGAAAAACTGTTTTTT,CASSSGGDGLGEKLFF
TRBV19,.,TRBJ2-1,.,TGTGCCAGTAGTGGTGGGATCTACAATGAGCAGTTCTTC,CASSGGIYNEQFF
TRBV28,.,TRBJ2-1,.,TGTGCCAGCAGTTTATTTCCGCCGGGAAATGAGCAGTTCTTC,CASSLFPPGNEQFF
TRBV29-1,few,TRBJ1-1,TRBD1,TGCAGCGTTGAAGCCCGTTTCAGGGGGGGGAACACTGAAGCTTTCTTT,CSVEARFRGGNTEAFF
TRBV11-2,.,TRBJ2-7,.,TGTACTAGTGGGGGGCACGAGCAGTACTTC,CTSGGHEQYF
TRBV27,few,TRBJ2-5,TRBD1,TGTGCCAGCAAGGGACAGGGGTTCCAAGAGACCCAGTACTTC,CASKGQGFQETQYF
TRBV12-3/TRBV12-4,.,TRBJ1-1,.,TGTGCCAGCAGTCGACGGGCAGCAAGGAACACTGAAGCTTTCTTT,CASSRRAARNTEAFF
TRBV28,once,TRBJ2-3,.,TGTGCCTGCAGTTTAGGGTGGGGGGGGCTTGGGACAGATACGCAGTATTTT,CACSLGWGGLGTDTQYF
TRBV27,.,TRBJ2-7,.,TGTGCCAGCAGTTTATATCCAGGCTACGAGCAGTACTTC,CASSLYPGYEQYF
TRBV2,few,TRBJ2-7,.,TGTGCCAGCAGGGACAGTGCCTCCTACGAGCAGTACTTC,CASRDSASYEQYF
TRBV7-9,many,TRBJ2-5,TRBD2,TGTGCCAGCAGCCCGACCGGTTGGCGGGAGGAAGAGACCCAGTACTTC,CASSPTGWREEETQYF
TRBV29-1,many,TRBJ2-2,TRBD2,TGCAGCGTAGCGGGGTACACCGGGGAGCTGTTTTTT,CSVAGYTGELFF
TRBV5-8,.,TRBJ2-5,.,TGTGCCAGCCCCGGGACGGTGCAAGAGACCCAGTACTTC,CASPGTVQETQYF